The 8 T cell receptor beta chains below were found in one sample sequenced in a study of blood T cell repertoires in COVID-19. The protocol was immunoSEQ multiplex PCR, while the TCRdb copy is restricted to in-frame clones and leaves out a portion. This sample has approximately 670,000 clones, with 90% found just once. The sample consisted of peripheral blood. The receptors stem from a woman younger than 30 with acute or convalescent COVID-19.

The CDR3 here is CASSLVGLAVPYEQYF. CDR3 DNA: TGTGCCAGCAGCTTAGTTGGACTAGCGGTCCCCTACGAGCAGTACTTC. V usage is TRBV7-2 and J usage is TRBJ2-7; TRBD2 aligns across 10 bases. In germline, CDR1 is SGHTA, CDR2 FQGNSA. The CDR3 is made up of 16 amino acids. The V segment lost 1 base and the J segment 2 bases; nucleotides outside the gene matches: 5.

V usage is TRBV5-5 and J usage is TRBJ1-1; 9 bases are shared with TRBD1. The germline gives CDR1 SGHKS, CDR2 YYEKEE (reference sequence). V shed 0 bases, J shed 1 base, and the junction held 10 bases outside the gene matches. This CDR3 spans 18 amino acids. CDR3 residues: CASSLAPGTGMWNTEAFF. DNA for the CDR3: TGTGCCAGCAGCTTGGCTCCCGGGACAGGGATGTGGAACACTGAAGCTTTCTTT.

This chain links TRBV11-2 with TRBJ2-3, with 13 bases identical to TRBD2. This CDR3 contains 16 residues. The ends lost 4 bases at V and 6 bases at J; junction bases unmatched: 7. CDR1 SGHAT and CDR2 FQNNGV come from the germline V gene. Here the CDR3 DNA reads TGTGCCAGCAGCTCGGGACTAGCGGGACCTCAGGATACGCAGTATTTT. It is translated as CASSSGLAGPQDTQYF.

This clone was recorded at least ten times. J is TRBJ2-7 and V is TRBV19; D gene unclear. From germline, CDR1 is LNHDA and CDR2 SQIVND (reference sequence). V lost 3 bases and J 0 bases, leaving 12 bases between the germline ends. There are 15 residues in the CDR3. This CDR3 reads CASSISAVSSYEQYF. The CDR3 DNA reads as TGTGCCAGTAGTATTTCCGCAGTAAGCTCCTACGAGCAGTACTTC.

This rearrangement joins TRBV19 to TRBJ2-5; 9 positions agree with TRBD1. CDR1 and CDR2 (germline): LNHDA, SQIVND (reference sequence). CDR3 length equals 15 residues. Trimming took 2 bases from V and 5 from J; bases not matched to a gene: 6. In DNA form, the CDR3 reads TGTGCCAGTAGTATAAGGGGACAGGGTATGGAGACCCAGTACTTC. It codes for CASSIRGQGMETQYF.

This chain connects TRBV19 to TRBJ1-6; D is undetermined. V was trimmed by 3 bases and J by 7 bases, leaving 4 bases between them. The CDR3 spans 12 residues. Germline V CDR1 and CDR2: LNHDA, SQIVND (reference sequence). The CDR3 protein is CASSIRNSPLHF. CDR3 DNA: TGTGCCAGTAGTATCCGGAATTCACCCCTCCACTTT. Combining the CDR3 with reference TRBV19 and TRBJ1-6 gives the whole variable domain DGGITQSPKYLFRKEGQNVTLSCEQNLNHDAMYWYRQDPGQGLRLIYYSQIVNDFQKGDIAEGYSVSREKKESFPLTVTSAQKNPTAFYLCASSIRNSPLHFGNGTRLTVT.

This CDR3 is CATKGARNTEAFF. CDR3 DNA: TGTGCCACCAAAGGAGCCCGGAACACTGAAGCTTTCTTT. V is TRBV24-1 and J is TRBJ1-1; D gene ambiguous. The CDR3 covers 13 residues. V was clipped by 8 bases and J by 1 base, with 10 bases between them. Germline values: CDR1 KGHDR, CDR2 SFDVKD.

This clone came up a few times. This rearrangement joins TRBV10-3 to TRBJ1-2; D remains unclear. Trimming cost V 1 base and J 6 bases, with 9 bases left between them. Germline-derived CDR1 and CDR2 are ENHRY and SYGVKD. There are 13 residues in the CDR3. The CDR3 DNA is TGTGCCATCAGTGAGTTTGGCAACGATGGCTACACCTTC. Translation gives CAISEFGNDGYTF.